The 23 T cell receptor beta chains listed next were all sequenced from one sample in a study of blood T cell repertoires in COVID-19 (TCRdb year 2020). The receptor library was made with the immunoSEQ multiplex PCR assay. TCRdb mirrors the immuneACCESS table, restricted to in-frame sequences. Some clones are absent from its copies; in checked studies, under half trace to an unresolved V gene, and the reason for the others is unknown. This sample holds approximately 220,000 clones; 83% were observed only once. In total, the top ten clones hold roughly 5% of the sample. The sample taken for sequencing was PBMCs or T cells enriched from blood (not recorded which). These receptors originate from a woman in her forties or fifties who had been exposed to COVID-19.

V gene TRBV19 combines with J gene TRBJ1-2; no firm D call. Trimming removed 3 bases at V and 1 base at J, with 6 bases between. The CDR3 covers 13 residues. Germline V gene sequence: CDR1 LNHDA, CDR2 SQIVND (reference sequence). The CDR3: CASSISSNYGYTF. Here the CDR3 DNA reads TGTGCCAGTAGTATTTCCAGTAACTATGGCTACACCTTC.

The chain combines TRBV27 with TRBJ1-3; TRBD1 matches 7 bases. After removal of 4 bases from V and 0 bases from J, the junction contained 3 bases not matched to a gene. This CDR3 has 15 amino acids. CDR1 and CDR2 from the germline V gene are MNHEY and SMNVEV (reference sequence). CDR3 coding DNA: TGTGCCAGCAGTTACAGGGGTTTCTCTGGAAACACCATATATTTT. Translating gives CASSYRGFSGNTIYF.

The V gene is TRBV2, the J gene TRBJ1-2; unclear D gene. CDR3 size: 13 residues. CDR1 and CDR2 (germline): SNHLY, FYNNEI. V lost 1 base and J 5 bases, leaving 8 bases between the germline ends. The CDR3 region is CASSEETGYGYTF. For the CDR3, the DNA is TGTGCCAGCAGTGAAGAGACTGGTTATGGCTACACCTTC.

This clone occurred once. The chain combines TRBV27 with TRBJ2-7; 8 bases align to TRBD1. The CDR3 is 16 residues long. CDR1 MNHEY and CDR2 SMNVEV come from the germline V gene (reference sequence). V was clipped by 6 bases and J by 2 bases; unmatched bases: 12. CDR3 sequence (DNA): TGTGCCAGCAGCCTGACAGGGGTCGTCATGGCCTACGAGCAGTACTTC. Protein sequence: CASSLTGVVMAYEQYF.

This clone appeared a single time. The chain links TRBV2 to TRBJ1-5, with D possibly being TRBD1 (6 bases). This CDR3 has 13 amino acids. V lost 6 bases and J 4 bases, leaving 10 bases between the germline ends. The germline V gene encodes CDR1 SNHLY and CDR2 FYNNEI. In DNA, the CDR3 is TGTGCCAGCAGGGGGGACACAAATCAGCCCCAGCATTTT. Its protein product is CASRGDTNQPQHF.

J is TRBJ2-7 and V is TRBV5-1; 9 bases are a match to TRBD1. V shed 4 bases, J shed 3 bases, and the junction held 5 bases outside the gene matches. The germline gives CDR1 SGHRS, CDR2 YFSETQ. The CDR3 spans 14 residues. CDR3 sequence reads: CASSPDRGGYEQYF. The CDR3 coding sequence is TGCGCCAGCAGCCCGGACAGGGGCGGCTACGAGCAGTACTTC. Full variable domain (outside the CDR3, taken from reference TRBV5-1 and TRBJ2-7): KAGVTQTPRYLIKTRGQQVTLSCSPISGHRSVSWYQQTPGQGLQFLFEYFSETQRNKGNFPGRFSGRQFSNSRSEMNVSTLELGDSALYLCASSPDRGGYEQYFGPGTRLTVT.

V gene TRBV6-5 combines with J gene TRBJ2-7; tentatively, D is TRBD1 (5 bases). Trimming left V 11 bases short and J 0 bases short, with 11 bases between. CDR1 is MNHEY and CDR2 is SVGAGI in the germline V gene. This CDR3 has 12 residues. The DNA for the CDR3 is TGTGCCGTTGGACACTACTCCTACGAGCAGTACTTC. Translation: CAVGHYSYEQYF.

V usage is TRBV13 and J usage is TRBJ1-6, with D possibly matching TRBD1 (5 bases). Germline-derived CDR1 and CDR2 are PRHDT and FYEKMQ (reference sequence). Trimming stripped 6 bases from V and 6 bases from J, with 15 bases between. The CDR3 covers 15 residues. The CDR3 region is CASRRQRSLNSPLHF. CDR3 DNA: TGTGCCAGCAGAAGACAGAGGTCCCTTAATTCACCCCTCCACTTT.

The chain employs TRBV9 and TRBJ1-2; unclear D gene. V was clipped by 0 bases and J by 10 bases, with 7 bases between them. Germline V gene data show CDR1 as SGDLS and CDR2 as YYNGEE. The CDR3 sequence is 11 residues long. The CDR3 sequence: CASSVGTAYTF. The CDR3 DNA reads as TGTGCCAGCAGCGTAGGCACAGCCTACACCTTC.

The V gene is TRBV7-3, the J gene TRBJ2-5; TRBD1 aligns across 8 bases. Germline V gene lookup returns CDR1 SGHTA and CDR2 FQGTGA. The CDR3 is 14 residues long. V was clipped by 4 bases and J by 3 bases; unmatched bases: 4. This CDR3 is CASSSTGVEETQYF. CDR3 nucleotides: TGTGCCAGCAGCTCGACAGGGGTGGAAGAGACCCAGTACTTC.

The chain couples TRBV10-2 to TRBJ1-2; D perhaps matches TRBD1 (6 bases). This CDR3 region has 14 residues. The V end lost 7 bases, the J end lost 8 bases, and 20 bases lay between the germline ends. Germline V CDR1 and CDR2: WSHSY, SAAADI. The CDR3 sequence is CASTGDGRMRGYTF. The CDR3 nucleotides are TGCGCCAGCACAGGGGACGGGAGGATGAGAGGCTACACCTTC.

The chain combines TRBV2 with TRBJ2-5; 7 nucleotides agree with TRBD2. V shed 4 bases and J 2 bases; nucleotides not matched to a gene: 7. The CDR3 runs 15 residues. Germline lookup yields CDR1 SNHLY and CDR2 FYNNEI. This CDR3 reads CASSAPSGLQETQYF. CDR3 in DNA: TGTGCCAGCAGTGCGCCTAGCGGATTACAAGAGACCCAGTACTTC.

This clone was seen only once. The chain has TRBV7-9 and TRBJ1-3, with 9 bases identical to TRBD1. Looked up from germline, CDR1 is SEHNR and CDR2 is FQNEAQ (reference sequence). This CDR3 spans 16 amino acids. Unmatched junction bases numbered 8, after V lost 4 bases and J lost 4 bases. The CDR3: CASSSPGTGSGNTIYF. The CDR3, as DNA: TGTGCCAGCAGCTCGCCCGGGACAGGGTCCGGAAACACCATATATTTT. The variable domain in full, with the rest retrieved from reference TRBV7-9 and TRBJ1-3, is DTGVSQNPRHKITKRGQNVTFRCDPISEHNRLYWYRQTLGQGPEFLTYFQNEAQLEKSRLLSDRFSAERPKGSFSTLEIQRTEQGDSAMYLCASSSPGTGSGNTIYFGEGSWLTVV.

V usage is TRBV9 and J usage is TRBJ1-1; D remains ambiguous. The CDR3 totals 17 residues. Trimming left V 4 bases short and J 0 bases short, with 19 bases between. The germline V gene has CDR1 SGDLS and CDR2 YYNGEE. Here the CDR3 reads CASSLISSQTMNTEAFF. CDR3 in DNA: TGTGCCAGCAGCCTCATTTCCTCACAGACCATGAACACTGAAGCTTTCTTT.

The rearrangement joins TRBV20-1 to TRBJ2-3; the match to TRBD2 covers 10 bases. Losses at the gene ends were 3 bases for V and 2 bases for J; bases not matched to a gene: 2. Germline assignment: CDR1 DFQATT and CDR2 SNEGSKA (reference sequence). The CDR3 covers 14 residues. The CDR3 DNA follows: TGCAGTGCTAGTCTAGCGGGGGTCACAGATACGCAGTATTTT. Amino acid sequence: CSASLAGVTDTQYF.

The chain is built from TRBV5-6 and TRBJ1-2, with 7 nucleotides matching TRBD1. V lost 2 bases to trimming and J lost 8 bases; unmatched junction nucleotides: 15. This CDR3 comprises 16 residues. The germline V gene encodes CDR1 SGHDT and CDR2 YYEEEE. The CDR3 DNA reads TGTGCCAGCAGCTTAGGACCGGGACAGCCCGCCGGAGGCTACACCTTC. It is translated as CASSLGPGQPAGGYTF.

J is TRBJ1-5 and V is TRBV7-9; weak D call: TRBD1 (5 bases). This CDR3 spans 16 amino acids. With 5 bases removed from V and 2 bases from J, the gap between germline ends came to 16 bases. The V gene's germline CDR1 is SEHNR and CDR2 FQNEAQ (reference sequence). As DNA, the CDR3 is TGTGCCAGCAGCCACACGGACGGGACTGGCAATCAGCCCCAGCATTTT. The encoded protein is CASSHTDGTGNQPQHF.

This sequence joins TRBV2 and TRBJ2-1, with 8 bases lining up with TRBD2. Germline V gene data show CDR1 as SNHLY and CDR2 as FYNNEI. J lost 14 bases, V lost 6 bases, and 9 bases had no gene match. CDR3 length: 12 amino acids. As DNA, the CDR3 is TGTGCCAGCAGACGGATGCGGGAGGTGGAGTTCTTC. Translating gives CASRRMREVEFF. Based on the CDR3 plus reference TRBV2 and TRBJ2-1, the full variable domain is EPEVTQTPSHQVTQMGQEVILRCVPISNHLYFYWYRQILGQKVEFLVSFYNNEISEKSEIFDDQFSVERPDGSNFTLKIRSTKLEDSAMYFCASRRMREVEFFGPGTRLTVL.

The chain employs TRBV12-5 and TRBJ2-7; D call uncertain. Germline-derived CDR1 and CDR2 are LGHNT and FRNRAP. Deletions cut 3 bases from V and 2 bases from J, with 2 bases between. The CDR3 contains 11 residues. The CDR3 DNA follows: TGTGCTAGTGGTTTCGCCTACGAGCAGTACTTC. Protein product: CASGFAYEQYF.

The chain has TRBV28 and TRBJ2-5; the match to TRBD2 covers 9 bases. Germline V gene data show CDR1 as MDHEN and CDR2 as SYDVKM. The CDR3 runs 15 residues. V dropped 2 bases and J dropped 1; count of bases not matched to a gene: 2. The DNA for the CDR3 is TGTGCCAGCAGTTTAATAGCGGGAGCCCAAGAGACCCAGTACTTC. Translating gives CASSLIAGAQETQYF. The full variable domain, with the rest looked up from reference TRBV28 and TRBJ2-5, is DVKVTQSSRYLVKRTGEKVFLECVQDMDHENMFWYRQDPGLGLRLIYFSYDVKMKEKGDIPEGYSVSREKKERFSLILESASTNQTSMYLCASSLIAGAQETQYFGPGTRLLVL.

CDR3 loop: CASSISGTGPYEQYF. CDR3 bases: TGTGCCAGCAGCATCTCCGGGACAGGGCCCTACGAGCAGTACTTC. The chain couples TRBV9 to TRBJ2-7; TRBD1 matches 9 bases. Per the germline V gene, CDR1 is SGDLS and CDR2 is YYNGEE. CDR3 size: 15 residues. After removal of 4 bases from V and 2 bases from J, the junction contained 7 bases not matched to a gene.

As for this clone: A much larger clone lies a single base off, so this may be a read error. This CDR3 is also generated by other DNA sequences in the sample. The V gene is TRBV4-3, the J gene TRBJ2-2; D gene unclear. The CDR3 totals 15 residues. Germline CDR1 is LGHNA and CDR2 is YSLEER. In DNA, the CDR3 is TGCGCCAGCAGTCAAGATAATTGGAGCACCGGGGAGCTGTTTTTT. Its translation: CASSQDNWSTGELFF.

The CDR3, as DNA: TGCAGCGCGCAACAGGGCTTCGCGGGGGCCAACGTCCTGACTTTC. It specifies CSAQQGFAGANVLTF. The chain couples TRBV29-1 to TRBJ2-6, with D possibly TRBD1 on 6 matching bases. The CDR3 is 15 residues long. The V and J ends lost 7 bases and 4 bases respectively, with 17 bases between them. Germline CDR1 is SQVTM and CDR2 is ANQGSEA.